Each of the 27 T cell receptor beta chains below was sequenced from the same sample in a study of blood T cell repertoires in COVID-19. Generated by immunoSEQ multiplex PCR, the TCRdb table keeps only in-frame clones and is missing some. This sample carries about 300,000 clones, around 87% of them seen once, and the ten largest clones take about 1.6%. Sequenced input: peripheral blood. These receptors came from a woman aged 40 to 49 who had recovered from COVID-19.

This chain connects TRBV6-4 to TRBJ1-2; D call uncertain. CDR3 length equals 13 residues. Germline V gene lookup returns CDR1 MRHNA and CDR2 SNTAGT. The V end was cut by 6 bases, the J end by 4 bases, with 12 bases between. The CDR3 region is CASSQGRGYGYTF. The CDR3 DNA reads TGTGCCAGCAGCCAAGGGCGGGGCTATGGCTACACCTTC.

The V call is TRBV19, the J call TRBJ2-7; no clear D gene. The CDR3 contains 13 residues. With 4 bases removed from V and 3 bases from J, the gap between germline ends came to 10 bases. Germline V CDR1 and CDR2: LNHDA, SQIVND (reference sequence). CDR3 in amino acids: CASSSGQRYEQYF. CDR3 DNA: TGTGCCAGTAGTAGCGGCCAGCGCTACGAGCAGTACTTC.

The rearrangement links TRBV6-2 or TRBV6-3 to TRBJ2-5, with TRBD2 matching 14 bases. This CDR3 is built from 18 residues. Germline V gene data show CDR1 as MNHEY and CDR2 as SVGEGT. The ends lost 2 bases at V and 5 bases at J; junction bases unmatched: 10. The CDR3 DNA reads TGTGCCAGCAGTTACCCGAGACTAGCGGGGGGGCCGCGGGAGACCCAGTACTTC. It translates to CASSYPRLAGGPRETQYF.

This chain links TRBV3-1 (or the pseudogene TRBV3-2) with TRBJ2-1; perhaps TRBD2 as D (6 bases). The CDR3 consists of 13 residues. CDR1 is LGHDT and CDR2 is YNNKEL in the germline V gene (reference sequence). V lost 1 base and J lost 6, with 7 bases in between. CDR3 residues: CASSQGGVNEQFF. CDR3 sequence (DNA): TGTGCCAGCAGCCAAGGGGGGGTCAATGAGCAGTTCTTC.

This chain joins TRBV15 and TRBJ1-5; perhaps TRBD1 as D (5 bases). The CDR3 has 14 residues. The ends were cut back, 3 bases at V and 7 bases at J, with 13 bases in the middle. Germline values: CDR1 LNHNV, CDR2 YYDKDF (reference sequence). The CDR3 sequence: CATSRGPGGQPQHF. DNA of the CDR3: TGTGCCACCAGCAGGGGGCCCGGAGGGCAGCCCCAGCATTTT.

The chain combines TRBV4-3 with TRBJ2-3; D may be TRBD2 (7 bases). This CDR3 is 15 amino acids long. Germline CDR1 is LGHNA and CDR2 is YSLEER. The V end lost 0 bases, the J end lost 13 bases, and 20 bases lay between the germline ends. In nucleotides, the CDR3 is TGCGCCAGCAGCCAAGATGGGGGCCGGGCGGGGGCCGAGTATTTT. It is translated as CASSQDGGRAGAEYF.

This sequence joins TRBV28 and TRBJ2-1; D unclear. Germline CDR1 is MDHEN and CDR2 is SYDVKM. Trimming removed 8 bases at V and 0 bases at J, with 8 bases between. The CDR3 is 13 amino acids. The CDR3 nucleotides read TGTGCCAGCCGGTTTAGCTCCTACAATGAGCAGTTCTTC. Amino acids: CASRFSSYNEQFF.

In this sample, this clone turned up a few times. The V call is TRBV5-1, the J call TRBJ2-7; weak D call: TRBD1 (7 bases). The CDR3 totals 16 residues. V gave up 4 bases and J gave up 8 bases, with 25 bases separating them. Per germline, CDR1 SGHRS and CDR2 YFSETQ. The CDR3 DNA is TGCGCCAGCAGCCCAGGGGGGCGGACTAACTACGATAAGCAGTACTTC. This codes for CASSPGGRTNYDKQYF. The variable domain in full, with the rest retrieved from reference TRBV5-1 and TRBJ2-7, is KAGVTQTPRYLIKTRGQQVTLSCSPISGHRSVSWYQQTPGQGLQFLFEYFSETQRNKGNFPGRFSGRQFSNSRSEMNVSTLELGDSALYLCASSPGGRTNYDKQYFGPGTRLTVT.

The chain couples TRBV12-3 or TRBV12-4 to TRBJ1-2, with a weak D call TRBD1 (5 bases). This CDR3 contains 13 residues. Trimming took 10 bases from V and 4 from J, leaving 16 bases between them. CDR3 region: CATPPQGGYGYTF. The CDR3, as DNA: TGTGCCACCCCCCCCCAGGGAGGCTATGGCTACACCTTC.

The chain combines TRBV5-1 with TRBJ2-1, with 9 bases fitting TRBD2. The junction had 9 bases not matched to a gene; V was cut back by 3 bases and J by 5 bases. Germline CDR1 reads SGHRS; CDR2 reads YFSETQ. The CDR3 spans 16 residues. The DNA for the CDR3 is TGCGCCAGCAGCTGGCCCCCTAGCGGGGTTCACAATGAGCAGTTCTTC. Its translation is CASSWPPSGVHNEQFF.

This sequence joins TRBV11-3 and TRBJ2-1; D might be TRBD2 (5 bases). This CDR3 is 18 amino acids long. V was trimmed by 5 bases and J by 8 bases, leaving 28 bases between them. The germline V gene encodes CDR1 SGHNT and CDR2 YENEEA. CDR3 sequence reads: CASSLGTSGLAFSDEQFF. The CDR3 DNA reads TGTGCCAGCAGCCTAGGCACATCCGGGCTAGCTTTCTCGGATGAGCAGTTCTTC.

The V and J genes are TRBV10-3 and TRBJ2-2; the D is unclear. Germline loops: CDR1 ENHRY, CDR2 SYGVKD. The V end lost 5 bases, the J end lost 6 bases, and 7 bases lay between the germline ends. The CDR3 runs to 12 residues. The CDR3, as DNA: TGTGCCATCAGTATCGGAGCCGGGGAGCTGTTTTTT. Amino acids: CAISIGAGELFF.

The chain couples TRBV6-6 to TRBJ2-5; TRBD2 matches 7 bases. The CDR3 is made up of 12 amino acids. Per germline, CDR1 MNHNY and CDR2 SVGAGI (reference sequence). With 5 bases clipped from V and 7 bases from J, the junction kept 4 bases outside the gene matches. The CDR3 sequence: CASSASGGTQYF. The DNA of the CDR3 is TGTGCCAGCAGTGCCTCGGGGGGGACCCAGTACTTC.

For this clone: Germline and junction disagree at one end, which may indicate a read error. The chain uses TRBV14 and TRBJ2-7, with a weak D call TRBD1 (6 bases). Germline assignment: CDR1 SGHDN and CDR2 FVKESK. This CDR3 region has 11 residues. CDR3 DNA: TGTGCCAGCAGCCAAAGGGCCGACAGGCACTTC. The encoded protein is CASSQRADRHF.

The chain recombines TRBV29-1 with TRBJ2-7; 8 bases map to TRBD1. The V segment lost 6 bases and the J segment 5 bases; nucleotides outside the gene matches: 6. Per germline, CDR1 SQVTM and CDR2 ANQGSEA. This CDR3 comprises 12 residues. The CDR3 loop is CSVRQGNDEQYF. CDR3 coding DNA: TGCAGCGTGCGACAGGGGAACGACGAGCAGTACTTC.

The gene calls are TRBV4-2 and TRBJ1-2; no firm D call. The germline V gene has CDR1 LGHNA and CDR2 YNFKEQ. The CDR3 contains 17 residues. Trimming removed 0 bases from V and 7 bases from J, with 21 bases in between. This chain's CDR3 is CASSQDARRELLPGYTF. CDR3 in DNA: TGTGCCAGCAGCCAAGATGCGAGACGGGAGCTACTGCCTGGCTACACCTTC.

This chain connects TRBV7-9 to TRBJ2-1; perhaps TRBD1 as D (6 bases). Germline CDR1 reads SEHNR; CDR2 reads FQNEAQ (reference sequence). This CDR3 has 15 residues. V was shortened by 0 bases and J by 2 bases, with 8 bases between the two germline ends. CDR3 region: CASSLATGTYNEQFF. CDR3 nucleotide sequence: TGTGCCAGCAGCTTAGCAACAGGGACCTACAATGAGCAGTTCTTC.

In its sample, this clone was seen a few times. V usage is TRBV2 and J usage is TRBJ1-3; 7 bases align to TRBD1. Germline V gives CDR1 SNHLY, CDR2 FYNNEI. The CDR3 has 15 residues. The trim removed 6 bases at V and 0 bases at J, leaving 5 bases unmatched. CDR3 sequence (DNA): TGTGCCAGCAGATTGGGACAGCACTCTGGAAACACCATATATTTT. As protein: CASRLGQHSGNTIYF.

This rearrangement joins TRBV5-5 to TRBJ1-4; D is perhaps TRBD1 (5 bases). Looked up from germline, CDR1 is SGHKS and CDR2 is YYEKEE (reference sequence). V was trimmed by 3 bases and J by 5 bases, leaving 8 bases between them. The CDR3 contains 13 residues. The CDR3 coding sequence is TGTGCCAGCAGCTGGACATCAAATGAAAAACTGTTTTTT. It yields the protein CASSWTSNEKLFF.

The chain combines TRBV11-2 with TRBJ2-7; 9 bases match TRBD2. J lost 6 bases, V lost 1 base, and 7 bases had no gene match. From germline, CDR1 is SGHAT and CDR2 FQNNGV. The CDR3 is 15 residues long. The CDR3 is CASSLVAGARVEQYF. The DNA of the CDR3 is TGTGCCAGCAGCTTAGTAGCGGGGGCCAGGGTCGAGCAGTACTTC.

The rearrangement joins TRBV19 to TRBJ1-1; weak D call: TRBD1 (6 bases). The CDR3 sequence is 13 residues long. Germline CDR1 reads LNHDA; CDR2 reads SQIVND (reference sequence). V was cut by 5 bases and J by 11 bases, with 18 bases left in between. The CDR3 region is CASSPWRGPVAFF. The CDR3 DNA sequence: TGTGCCAGTAGTCCTTGGCGGGGGCCGGTCGCTTTCTTT.

CDR3: CAWNRGTGLHEQFF. CDR3 in DNA: TGTGCCTGGAATAGAGGGACAGGGCTGCATGAGCAGTTCTTC. The V call is TRBV30, the J call TRBJ2-1; 9 bases agree with TRBD1. Germline values: CDR1 GTSNPN, CDR2 SVGIG (reference sequence). V trimming: 4 bases; J trimming: 8 bases; junction bases outside the gene matches: 9. The CDR3 loop spans 14 amino acids.

This clone was counted only a few times. The chain has TRBV6-5 and TRBJ2-2, with TRBD2 as a possible D gene (6 bases). Trimming stripped 0 bases from V and 6 bases from J, with 11 bases between. The CDR3 spans 15 residues. Germline V gene sequence: CDR1 MNHEY, CDR2 SVGAGI. The CDR3 loop reads CASSYSEGIAGELFF. The CDR3 coding sequence is TGTGCCAGCAGTTACTCGGAGGGGATTGCCGGGGAGCTGTTTTTT.

The J gene is TRBJ2-1, the V gene TRBV24-1; D might be TRBD2 (6 bases). V lost 5 bases, J lost 0 bases, and 16 bases lay in between. Germline lookup yields CDR1 KGHDR and CDR2 SFDVKD. The CDR3 has 17 amino acids. The CDR3 DNA reads as TGTGCCACCAGTGCCTCCCGGCGGGGCCACTCCTACAATGAGCAGTTCTTC. This gives the protein CATSASRRGHSYNEQFF.

J is TRBJ2-7 and V is TRBV4-2, with D perhaps matching TRBD1 (5 bases). The V end was cut by 0 bases, the J end by 4 bases, with 13 bases between. Germline lookup yields CDR1 LGHNA and CDR2 YNFKEQ. The length of the CDR3 is 15 residues. CDR3 sequence reads: CASSQELQAGYEQYF. In nucleotides, the CDR3 is TGTGCCAGCAGCCAAGAGTTGCAGGCAGGGTACGAGCAGTACTTC.

The V call is TRBV10-1, the J call TRBJ2-7, with 9 positions matching TRBD1. This CDR3 is built from 15 residues. Germline V gene data show CDR1 as WNHNN and CDR2 as SYGVQD (reference sequence). Trimming cost V 0 bases and J 5 bases; bases outside gene matches: 5. The CDR3 sequence: CASSESPGQGNEQYF. As DNA, the CDR3 is TGCGCCAGCAGTGAGTCTCCTGGACAGGGGAACGAGCAGTACTTC.

The chain couples TRBV21-1 to TRBJ1-5. TRBV21-1 is a pseudogene. The CDR3 length is 16 residues. CDR3 in amino acids: CASSKARCSGNQPQHF. In nucleotides, the CDR3 is TGTGCCAGCAGCAAAGCGCGGTGTAGCGGCAATCAGCCCCAGCATTTT.